The source of this TCR beta chain is a study of OX40 agonist ivuxolimab in advanced cancers. This CDR3 contains 14 residues. V shed 0 bases, J shed 8 bases, and the junction held 6 bases outside the gene matches. Per the germline V gene, CDR1 is SGHNT and CDR2 is YYREEE (reference sequence). Generated by immunoSEQ multiplex PCR, the TCRdb table keeps only in-frame clones and is missing some. The table lists some 39,000 clones, around 87% of them singletons. This TCR was recovered from an adult with an advanced solid tumor such as melanoma, head and neck, liver or kidney cancer. The rearrangement uses TRBV5-4 and TRBJ1-2; TRBD1 matches 8 bases. Here the sequenced sample was CD4+ or CD8+ T cells sorted from blood, taken in a trial of the OX40 agonist ivuxolimab. In DNA form, the CDR3 reads TGTGCCAGCAGCTTGGCCCCAGGGGGCGCGGGCTACACCTTC. Translated, it gives CASSLAPGGAGYTF.